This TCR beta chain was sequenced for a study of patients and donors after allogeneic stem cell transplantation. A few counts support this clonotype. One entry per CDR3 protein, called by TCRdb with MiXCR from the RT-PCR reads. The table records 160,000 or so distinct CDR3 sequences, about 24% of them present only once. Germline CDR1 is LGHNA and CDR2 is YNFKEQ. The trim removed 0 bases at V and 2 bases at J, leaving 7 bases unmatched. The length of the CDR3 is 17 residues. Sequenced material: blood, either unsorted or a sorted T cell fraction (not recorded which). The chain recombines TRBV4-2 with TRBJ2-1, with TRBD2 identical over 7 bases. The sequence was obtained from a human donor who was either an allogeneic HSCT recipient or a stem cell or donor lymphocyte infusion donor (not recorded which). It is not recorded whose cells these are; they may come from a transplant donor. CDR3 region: CASSQDRGEGPYNEQFF. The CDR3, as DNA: TGTGCCAGCAGCCAAGATCGGGGGGAGGGCCCCTACAATGAGCAGTTCTTC.